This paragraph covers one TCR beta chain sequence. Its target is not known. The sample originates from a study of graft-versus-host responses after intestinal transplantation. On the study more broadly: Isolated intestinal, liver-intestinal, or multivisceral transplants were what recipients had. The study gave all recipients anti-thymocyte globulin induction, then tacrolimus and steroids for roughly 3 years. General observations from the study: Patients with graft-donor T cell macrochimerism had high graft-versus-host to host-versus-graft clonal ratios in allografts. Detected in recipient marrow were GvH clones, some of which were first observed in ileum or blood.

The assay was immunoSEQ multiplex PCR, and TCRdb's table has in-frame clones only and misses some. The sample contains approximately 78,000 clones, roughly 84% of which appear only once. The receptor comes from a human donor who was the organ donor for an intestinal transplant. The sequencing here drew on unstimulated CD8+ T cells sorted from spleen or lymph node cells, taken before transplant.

CDR3: CASSFRLSRHNPGNTIYF. CDR3 DNA: TGTGCCAGCAGTTTTCGGTTATCCAGGCACAATCCTGGAAACACCATATATTTT. V is TRBV28 and J is TRBJ1-3, with D uncertain. Trimming shortened V by 3 bases and J by 2 bases, and 20 bases separated the two germline ends. CDR3 size: 18 residues. Germline V gene data show CDR1 as MDHEN and CDR2 as SYDVKM.